The clone carrying this T cell receptor (beta chain) came up a few times. Its antigen is undetermined. PCR was performed using 60 Vbeta and 13 Jbeta primers. Sequencing used immunoSEQ multiplex PCR; TCRdb keeps in-frame clones, though not all of them. Of 110,000 to 150,000 clones listed, about four fifths are singletons. The data were taken from a study of cytomegalovirus exposure and HLA in healthy donors. Study at large: Early released data had tens of millions of unique TCRs, all coming from HLA-typed donors. Genotyping showed about 80% of hundreds of donors falling in the Caucasian-associated ancestry cluster. Study-wide results and caveats: For TCR beta chains, V- and J-gene trimming was later linked to a missense DCLRE1C variant. Accurate predictions that matched the HLA-A and HLA-B alleles of most subjects were reportedly made from TCR beta sequences.

The TCR originated in a man in his forties in good health and CMV-seronegative. Source material: PBMCs.

Here the CDR3 reads CASTDGVTSGNTIYF. DNA for the CDR3: TGTGCCAGCACCGACGGGGTGACCTCTGGAAACACCATATATTTT. The chain links TRBV28 to TRBJ1-3, with no clear D. CDR1 is MDHEN and CDR2 is SYDVKM in the germline V gene. This CDR3 comprises 15 residues. V lost 7 bases to trimming and J lost 0 bases, with 13 bases between them.